What follows are 24 T cell receptor beta chains derived from one specimen sequenced in a study of T cells after yellow fever vaccination. MiXCR was run by TCRdb on the 5' RACE reads, yielding one entry per CDR3 protein. The data show around 400,000 distinct CDR3 sequences, under 14% seen once. This sample comprised PBMCs, obtained on the day of the first yellow fever vaccination. All receptors derive from a young man who received the YFV17D yellow fever vaccine.

This clonotype occurred a few times. The chain links TRBV2 to TRBJ1-1; TRBD1 agrees at 7 bases. The CDR3 consists of 13 residues. Germline CDR1 is SNHLY and CDR2 is FYNNEI. V lost 8 bases and J lost 5; bases outside the gene matches: 8. The CDR3 here is CASSDRELTEAFF. In DNA, the CDR3 is TGTGCCAGCTCCGACAGGGAATTGACTGAAGCTTTCTTT.

This clonotype has only a few counts. V and J are TRBV12-3 or TRBV12-4 and TRBJ2-3; no reliable D call. V lost 6 bases and J 1 base, leaving 11 bases between the germline ends. CDR3 length equals 14 residues. The CDR3 loop reads CASSNWQGTDTQYF. The DNA of the CDR3 is TGTGCCAGCAGCAACTGGCAGGGCACAGATACGCAGTATTTT.

This chain joins TRBV5-1 and TRBJ1-3; 7 positions agree with TRBD1. This CDR3 has 18 amino acids. J gave up 0 bases and V 4 bases, and 13 bases lay outside the gene matches. Per the germline V gene, CDR1 is SGHRS and CDR2 is YFSETQ. In nucleotides, the CDR3 is TGCGCCAGCAGCCCTTGGACAGGAGGATTCGGCTCTGGAAACACCATATATTTT. Protein sequence: CASSPWTGGFGSGNTIYF.

This clonotype was recorded a few times. The chain carries TRBV5-1 and TRBJ2-1, with 8 bases matching TRBD1. Germline trimming cut 0 bases from V and 8 bases from J; bases unmatched to any gene: 10. The germline V gene encodes CDR1 SGHRS and CDR2 YFSETQ. The CDR3 has 16 amino acids. This chain's CDR3 is CASSLAGGQVHHEQFF. The CDR3 coding sequence is TGCGCCAGCAGCTTGGCCGGGGGACAGGTTCATCATGAGCAGTTCTTC.

The chain is built from TRBV4-3 and TRBJ2-3; D not resolved. Germline V CDR1 and CDR2: LGHNA, YSLEER. The CDR3 is 17 amino acids. V gave up 0 bases and J gave up 0 bases, with 13 bases separating them. CDR3: CASSQDGGFSSTDTQYF. In nucleotides, the CDR3 is TGCGCCAGCAGCCAAGACGGTGGCTTCTCTAGCACAGATACGCAGTATTTT.

V and J are TRBV20-1 and TRBJ1-3; no reliable D call. This CDR3 spans 15 amino acids. The V gene's germline CDR1 is DFQATT and CDR2 SNEGSKA (reference sequence). V was pared by 0 bases and J by 0 bases, with 9 bases between. CDR3 protein: CSARDRTNSGNTIYF. CDR3 bases: TGCAGTGCTAGAGACAGGACCAACTCTGGAAACACCATATATTTT.

The chain employs TRBV27 and TRBJ2-7; the D gene is possibly TRBD1 (8 bases). V lost 5 bases, J lost 6 bases, and 26 bases lay in between. This CDR3 is built from 17 residues. Germline V gene data show CDR1 as MNHEY and CDR2 as SMNVEV (reference sequence). The CDR3 loop is CASSPVGQGPREGEQYF. The CDR3 DNA sequence: TGTGCCAGCAGTCCGGTCGGACAGGGACCCAGGGAGGGCGAGCAGTACTTC.

The V call is TRBV21-1, the J call TRBJ2-5; TRBD1 is the table's D call and was not checked against the DNA. TRBV21-1 is a documented pseudogene. This CDR3 contains 15 residues. Here the CDR3 reads CASSSTRAGIETQYF. The CDR3 DNA reads TGTGCCAGCAGCTCGACAAGGGCAGGAATTGAGACCCAGTACTTC.

The V call is TRBV7-2, the J call TRBJ2-7; possibly TRBD1 or TRBD2 for D (5 bases each). Germline assignment: CDR1 SGHTA and CDR2 FQGNSA. The V end lost 3 bases, the J end lost 0 bases, and 12 bases lay between the germline ends. The CDR3 contains 15 residues. The CDR3 here is CASSFGQTSSYEQYF. In DNA, the CDR3 is TGTGCCAGCAGCTTCGGACAAACTAGCTCCTACGAGCAGTACTTC. The variable domain in full, completed from reference TRBV7-2 and TRBJ2-7, reads GAGVSQSPSNKVTEKGKDVELRCDPISGHTALYWYRQSLGQGLEFLIYFQGNSAPDKSGLPSDRFSAERTGGSVSTLTIQRTQQEDSAVYLCASSFGQTSSYEQYFGPGTRLTVT.

V usage is TRBV9 and J usage is TRBJ2-1, with TRBD2 matching 11 bases. V trimming: 3 bases; J trimming: 5 bases; junction bases outside the gene matches: 7. Germline V gene lookup returns CDR1 SGDLS and CDR2 YYNGEE. This CDR3 has 16 residues. CDR3: CASSERGLAVNNEQFF. CDR3 bases: TGTGCCAGCAGCGAACGGGGACTAGCGGTTAACAATGAGCAGTTCTTC.

This clonotype occurred a few times. This chain uses TRBV6-2 or TRBV6-3 with TRBJ2-7, with D possibly being TRBD1 (6 bases). CDR1 MNHEY and CDR2 SVGEGT come from the germline V gene. CDR3 length: 13 amino acids. Trimming left V 2 bases short and J 2 bases short, with 7 bases between. The CDR3 coding sequence is TGTGCCAGCAGTTACCAGGGGACCTACGAGCAGTACGTC. Protein product: CASSYQGTYEQYV.

There are a few counts of this clonotype. The junction differs from germline at one of its ends, possibly a read error. The J gene is TRBJ1-6, the V gene TRBV12-3 or TRBV12-4; possibly TRBD1 for D (6 bases). This CDR3 region has 15 residues. The CDR3 region is CAISLQGLNNSPLHF. DNA of the CDR3: TGTGCCATCAGTCTGCAGGGGCTTAACAATTCACCCCTCCACTTT.

The chain joins TRBV28 to TRBJ2-5; D may be TRBD2 (5 bases). Germline assignment: CDR1 MDHEN and CDR2 SYDVKM. The germline V and J ends were trimmed by 7 bases and 0 bases, with 9 bases remaining between them. The CDR3 is 13 residues long. CDR3 nucleotides: TGTGCCAGCACCGGGGTGTACCAAGAGACCCAGTACTTC. Translation gives CASTGVYQETQYF.

CDR3 nucleotide sequence: TGCAGTGCTAGAGATAGGGCCGATCCCGGCCCTGAAGCTTTCTTT. Its translation is CSARDRADPGPEAFF. The chain carries TRBV20-1 and TRBJ1-1; no clear D. This CDR3 is built from 15 residues. Trimming stripped 0 bases from V and 6 bases from J, with 17 bases between. Per the germline V gene, CDR1 is DFQATT and CDR2 is SNEGSKA (reference sequence).

This clonotype was seen a few times. The chain uses TRBV4-2 and TRBJ2-5; the match to TRBD2 covers 9 bases. V lost 1 base to trimming and J lost 5 bases; unmatched junction nucleotides: 5. The CDR3 loop spans 15 amino acids. Germline CDR1 reads LGHNA; CDR2 reads YNFKEQ. The CDR3 region has the DNA TGTGCCAGCAGCCAAGCCCTAGCGGGGCTGGAGACCCAGTACTTC. This sequence encodes CASSQALAGLETQYF.

In nucleotides, the CDR3 is TGCAGTGCTGGGGAGGGAACAGGAACTAATGAAAAACTGTTTTTT. Translating it yields CSAGEGTGTNEKLFF. This chain links TRBV20-1 with TRBJ1-4; D perhaps matches TRBD1 (5 bases). The V gene's germline CDR1 is DFQATT and CDR2 SNEGSKA (reference sequence). The V and J ends lost 5 bases and 1 base respectively, with 14 bases between them. This CDR3 has 15 residues.

This clonotype was seen many times. The chain recombines TRBV4-1 with TRBJ1-6, with 10 bases aligning to TRBD1. In germline, CDR1 is MGHRA, CDR2 YSYEKL. CDR3 length: 17 residues. Trimming took 4 bases from V and 10 from J; bases not matched to a gene: 13. The CDR3 DNA is TGCGCCAGCAGCCCAGCCCCGGGACAGGGGTATCCGTCACCCCTCCACTTT. It is translated as CASSPAPGQGYPSPLHF.

The chain carries TRBV7-9 and TRBJ2-1, with D possibly TRBD1 on 6 matching bases. CDR1 and CDR2 (germline): SEHNR, FQNEAQ (reference sequence). Trimming pared 4 bases from V and 11 bases from J, leaving 12 bases between. The CDR3 runs to 12 residues. CDR3 sequence: CASSYGRGQQFF. The CDR3 nucleotides read TGTGCCAGCAGCTACGGCAGGGGCCAGCAGTTCTTC.

The chain uses TRBV7-3 and TRBJ2-5; 9 positions match TRBD2. The J segment lost 5 bases and the V segment lost 5 bases, leaving 9 bases of the junction unmatched. Germline V gene data show CDR1 as SGHTA and CDR2 as FQGTGA. This CDR3 region has 15 residues. Written as DNA, the CDR3 is TGTGCCAGCAGCCTTAGCGGGAGTGGCGGGGAGACCCAGTACTTC. This translates into CASSLSGSGGETQYF.

In DNA, the CDR3 is TGTGCCAGCTCACCGACGACAATCCGGACAGGGGAGGGCACTGAAGCTTTCTTT. It specifies CASSPTTIRTGEGTEAFF. This chain joins TRBV18 and TRBJ1-1; the match to TRBD1 covers 9 bases. Germline V gives CDR1 KGHSH, CDR2 LQKENI. The CDR3 is made up of 18 amino acids. Trimming took 3 bases from V and 4 from J; bases not matched to a gene: 15.

V is TRBV7-2 and J is TRBJ1-3; perhaps TRBD1 as D (5 bases). Germline assignment: CDR1 SGHTA and CDR2 FQGNSA. This CDR3 spans 13 amino acids. V was cut by 4 bases and J by 2 bases, with 6 bases left in between. CDR3 protein: CASSSGTGNTIYF. For the CDR3, the DNA is TGTGCCAGCAGCTCAGGGACTGGAAACACCATATATTTT.

The V gene is TRBV28, the J gene TRBJ1-2; the match to TRBD1 covers 8 bases. The CDR3 runs to 13 residues. V trimming: 8 bases; J trimming: 8 bases; junction bases outside the gene matches: 10. Germline V gene data show CDR1 as MDHEN and CDR2 as SYDVKM. CDR3 region: CASLPFRGQGYTF. For the CDR3, the DNA is TGTGCCAGCCTCCCTTTCAGGGGGCAGGGCTACACCTTC.

This clonotype appeared a few times. This chain connects TRBV7-9 to TRBJ2-7; D is possibly TRBD1 or TRBD2 (6 bases each). V was shortened by 5 bases and J by 3 bases, with 14 bases between the two germline ends. Germline-derived CDR1 and CDR2 are SEHNR and FQNEAQ (reference sequence). CDR3 length: 14 amino acids. The CDR3 DNA sequence: TGTGCCAGCAGCCCCCCGGGGGCTATCTACGAGCAGTACGTC. This encodes CASSPPGAIYEQYV.

V is TRBV9 and J is TRBJ1-2; D is unresolved. CDR1 and CDR2 (germline): SGDLS, YYNGEE. This CDR3 spans 15 amino acids. V was clipped by 4 bases and J by 4 bases, with 17 bases between them. The CDR3 region is CASSPTSRGAYGYTF. CDR3 bases: TGTGCCAGCAGCCCCACCTCTCGGGGAGCCTATGGCTACACCTTC.